This TCR beta chain was sequenced during a study of cytomegalovirus exposure and HLA in healthy donors. Overall study findings and caveats: Presence/absence comparisons presumed near-even sequencing depth among donors. Whilst most TCR sequences proved rare, a subset of public TCRs occurred across many donors.

CDR1 and CDR2 (germline): SEHNR, FQNEAQ (reference sequence). J was trimmed by 7 bases and V by 3 bases; bases with no gene match: 4. The CDR3 contains 13 residues. With 60 Vbeta and 13 Jbeta primers, the PCR was carried out. Sequencing was performed with immunoSEQ multiplex PCR; in TCRdb, only in-frame clones are kept and a portion is missing. The table lists some 150,000 clones, roughly 88% of them singletons. In the case of this clone: Its matching antigen is unknown.

This rearrangement joins TRBV7-9 to TRBJ1-1, with 8 bases fitting TRBD1. Sample: PBMCs. This receptor was obtained from a young woman in good health and CMV-seronegative. The CDR3 DNA reads as TGTGCCAGCAGCTTCCAGGGGGCCGGTGAAGCTTTCTTT. This gives the protein CASSFQGAGEAFF.